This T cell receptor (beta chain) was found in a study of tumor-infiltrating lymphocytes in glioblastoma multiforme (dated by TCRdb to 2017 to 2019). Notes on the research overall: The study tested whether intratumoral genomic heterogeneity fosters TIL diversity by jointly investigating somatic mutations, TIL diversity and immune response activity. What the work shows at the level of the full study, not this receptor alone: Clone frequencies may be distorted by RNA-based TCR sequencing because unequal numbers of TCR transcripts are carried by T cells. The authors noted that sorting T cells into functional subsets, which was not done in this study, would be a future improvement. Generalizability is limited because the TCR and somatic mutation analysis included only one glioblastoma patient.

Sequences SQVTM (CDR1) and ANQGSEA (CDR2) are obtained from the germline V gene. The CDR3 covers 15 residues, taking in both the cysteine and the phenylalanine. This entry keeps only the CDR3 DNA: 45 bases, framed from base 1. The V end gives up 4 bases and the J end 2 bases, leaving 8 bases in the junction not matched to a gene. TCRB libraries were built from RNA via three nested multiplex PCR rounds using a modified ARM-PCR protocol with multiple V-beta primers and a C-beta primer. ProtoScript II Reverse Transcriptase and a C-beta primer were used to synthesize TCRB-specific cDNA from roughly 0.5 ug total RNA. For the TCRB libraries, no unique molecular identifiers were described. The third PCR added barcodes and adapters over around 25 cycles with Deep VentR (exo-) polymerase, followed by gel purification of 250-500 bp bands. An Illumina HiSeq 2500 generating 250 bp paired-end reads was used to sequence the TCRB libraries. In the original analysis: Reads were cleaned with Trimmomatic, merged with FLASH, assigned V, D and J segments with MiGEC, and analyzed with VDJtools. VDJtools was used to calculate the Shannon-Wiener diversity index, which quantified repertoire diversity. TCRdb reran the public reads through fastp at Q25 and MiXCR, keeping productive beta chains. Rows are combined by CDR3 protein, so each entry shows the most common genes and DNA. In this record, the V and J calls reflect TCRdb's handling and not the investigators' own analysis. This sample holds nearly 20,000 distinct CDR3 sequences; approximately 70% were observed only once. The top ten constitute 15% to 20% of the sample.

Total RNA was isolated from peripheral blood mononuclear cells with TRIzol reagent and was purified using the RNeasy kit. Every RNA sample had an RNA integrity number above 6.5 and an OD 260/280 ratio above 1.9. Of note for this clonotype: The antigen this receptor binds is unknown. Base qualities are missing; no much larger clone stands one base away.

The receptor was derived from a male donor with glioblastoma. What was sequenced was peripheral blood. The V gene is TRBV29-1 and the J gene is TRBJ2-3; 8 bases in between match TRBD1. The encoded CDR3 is CSVAAGGTTTDTQYF. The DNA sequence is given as TGCAGCGTTGCGGCAGGGGGCACAACCACAGATACGCAGTATTTT.